These 2 T cell receptor beta chains were sequenced from one sample in a study of blood T cell repertoires in COVID-19. The method was immunoSEQ multiplex PCR; TCRdb's version includes in-frame clones alone and lacks a portion of them. The sample has about 95,000 clones; around 90% are singletons. Sequencing used peripheral blood. The source is a woman in her seventies with acute or convalescent COVID-19.

V gene TRBV5-1 combines with J gene TRBJ2-1; tentative D call: TRBD1 (5 bases). The CDR3 has 15 residues. The germline CDR1 and CDR2 sequences are SGHRS and YFSETQ. Trimming took off 0 bases at V and 2 bases at J, with 9 bases between the two ends. The chain's CDR3 is CASSLGQGPYNEQFF. The CDR3 nucleotides are TGCGCCAGCAGCTTGGGGCAGGGCCCCTACAATGAGCAGTTCTTC. Complete variable domain (other parts from reference TRBV5-1 and TRBJ2-1): KAGVTQTPRYLIKTRGQQVTLSCSPISGHRSVSWYQQTPGQGLQFLFEYFSETQRNKGNFPGRFSGRQFSNSRSEMNVSTLELGDSALYLCASSLGQGPYNEQFFGPGTRLTVL.

The chain employs TRBV11-2 and TRBJ2-7; the D is unclear. Trimming removed 3 bases at V and 0 bases at J, with 6 bases between. The CDR3 has 13 residues. Germline V gives CDR1 SGHAT, CDR2 FQNNGV. The DNA for the CDR3 is TGTGCCAGCAGCTTTCCGGGCTCCTACGAGCAGTACGTC. Amino acids: CASSFPGSYEQYV.